This is a list of T cell receptor beta chains from one sample in a study of blood T cell repertoires in COVID-19. The assay was immunoSEQ multiplex PCR, and TCRdb's table has in-frame clones only and misses some. The repertoire holds 50,000 to 65,000 clones, more than 75% seen once, with 4.7% in the top ten. Sequencing was carried out using peripheral blood. The source is a man aged 40-50 years with active COVID-19. Each CDR3 is given with its conserved first and last residue.

TRBV12-3/TRBV12-4 CASSNYYGQYF
TRBV7-2 CASSPSSGQGSWNEQFF
TRBV29-1 CSAHGQISYNEQFF
TRBV19 CASKGEGPSTDTQYF
TRBV3-1/TRBV3-2 CASSPFVDLARETQYF
TRBV19 CASSVGTANEKLFF
TRBV7-8 CASSLDGLRTDTQYF
TRBV27 CASSPRRTGGTEAFF
TRBV19 CASTRSGNTGELFF
TRBV2 CASSEDGRGIYF
TRBV14 CASSQREALPYEQYF
TRBV25-1 CASRNTGELFF
TRBV6-4 CASRPPGGGYTF
TRBV3-1/TRBV3-2 CASSQGLAGGGPTQYF
TRBV5-4 CASSGFAGRHYEQYF
TRBV1 CTSSPTPREETQYF
TRBV7-9 CASSQPAGADTQYF
TRBV9 CASSGDSYGYTF
TRBV5-6 CASSSLEAGAYNEQFF
TRBV13 CASSQGTTEAFF
TRBV6-5 CASSYSGGKTEAFF
TRBV18 CASSPGQGSSGANVLTF
TRBV7-2 CATRTTSGNYEQYF
TRBV6-1 CASSETRGSSYGYTF
TRBV12-3/TRBV12-4 CASSFGSGYEQYF
TRBV9 CASSVGASRIYNEQFF
TRBV24-1 CATSDNQGVASYNEQFF
TRBV4-1 CASSNPPAGRGNTIYF
TRBV25-1 CASSGTSGPRYNEQFF
TRBV7-9 CASSYVQYEQYF
TRBV24-1 CATSTANYEQYF
TRBV14 CASSPMWRDEQYF
TRBV6-5 CASSYLEERDLDEQYF
TRBV20-1 CSSESGETQYF
TRBV6-1 CASSEASPDSNRNYGYTF
TRBV3-1/TRBV3-2 CASSQERLALRETQYF
TRBV18 CASSLSGTSGREQFF
TRBV4-1 CASSQTHGQINQPQHF
TRBV27 CASRNLPTGNNEQFF